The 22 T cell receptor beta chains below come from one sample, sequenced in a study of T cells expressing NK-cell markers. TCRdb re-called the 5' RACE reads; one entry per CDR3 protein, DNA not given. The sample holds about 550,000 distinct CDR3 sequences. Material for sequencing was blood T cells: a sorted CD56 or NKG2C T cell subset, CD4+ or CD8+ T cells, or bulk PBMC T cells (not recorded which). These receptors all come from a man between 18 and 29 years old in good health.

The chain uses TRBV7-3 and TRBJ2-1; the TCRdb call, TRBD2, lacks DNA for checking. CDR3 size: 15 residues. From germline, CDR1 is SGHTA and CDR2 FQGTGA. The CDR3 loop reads CASSLLAGNVNEQFF.

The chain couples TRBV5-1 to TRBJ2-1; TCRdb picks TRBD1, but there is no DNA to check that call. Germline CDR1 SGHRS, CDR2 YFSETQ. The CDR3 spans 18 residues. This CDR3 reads CASSKGTGSDYSYNEQFF.

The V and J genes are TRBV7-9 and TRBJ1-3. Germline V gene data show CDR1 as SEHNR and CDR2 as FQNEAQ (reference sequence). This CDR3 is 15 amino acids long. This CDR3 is CASSLAQSSGNTIYF.

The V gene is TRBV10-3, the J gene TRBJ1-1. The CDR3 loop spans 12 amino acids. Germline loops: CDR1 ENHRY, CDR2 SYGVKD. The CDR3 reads CAIKAGETEAFF.

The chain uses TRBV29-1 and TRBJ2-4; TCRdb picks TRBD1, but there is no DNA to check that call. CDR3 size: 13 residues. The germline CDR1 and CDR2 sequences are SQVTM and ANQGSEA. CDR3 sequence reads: CSVETGDRNIQYF. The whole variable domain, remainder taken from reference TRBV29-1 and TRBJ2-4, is SAVISQKPSRDICQRGTSLTIQCQVDSQVTMMFWYRQQPGQSLTLIATANQGSEATYESGFVIDKFPISRPNLTFSTLTVSNMSPEDSSIYLCSVETGDRNIQYFGAGTRLSVL.

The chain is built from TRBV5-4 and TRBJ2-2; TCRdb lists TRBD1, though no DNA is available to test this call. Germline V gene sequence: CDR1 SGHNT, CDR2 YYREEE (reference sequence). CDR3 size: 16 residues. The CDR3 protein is CASSSPLTASTGELFF.

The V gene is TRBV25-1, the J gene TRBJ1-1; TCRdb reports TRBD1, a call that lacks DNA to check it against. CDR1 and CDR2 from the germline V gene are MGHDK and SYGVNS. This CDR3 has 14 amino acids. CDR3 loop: CASSEYDGQGEAFF.

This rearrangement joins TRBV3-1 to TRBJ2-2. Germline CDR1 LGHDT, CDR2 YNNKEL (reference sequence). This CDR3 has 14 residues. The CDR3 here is CASSQDRKSGELFF. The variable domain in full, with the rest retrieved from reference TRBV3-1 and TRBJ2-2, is DTAVSQTPKYLVTQMGNDKSIKCEQNLGHDTMYWYKQDSKKFLKIMFSYNNKELIINETVPNRFSPKSPDKAHLNLHINSLELGDSAVYFCASSQDRKSGELFFGEGSRLTVL.

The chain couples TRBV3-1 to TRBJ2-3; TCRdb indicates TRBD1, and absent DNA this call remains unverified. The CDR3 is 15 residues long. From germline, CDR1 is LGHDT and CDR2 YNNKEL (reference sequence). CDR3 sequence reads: CASSQESRGPDTQYF.

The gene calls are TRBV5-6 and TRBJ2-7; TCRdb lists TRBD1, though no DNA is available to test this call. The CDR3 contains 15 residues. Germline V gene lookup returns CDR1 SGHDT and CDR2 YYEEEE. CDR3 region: CASSSHRVQTYEQYF.

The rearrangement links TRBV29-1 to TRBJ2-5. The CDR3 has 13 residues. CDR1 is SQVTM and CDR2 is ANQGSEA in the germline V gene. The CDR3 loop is CSVEWGYQETQYF.

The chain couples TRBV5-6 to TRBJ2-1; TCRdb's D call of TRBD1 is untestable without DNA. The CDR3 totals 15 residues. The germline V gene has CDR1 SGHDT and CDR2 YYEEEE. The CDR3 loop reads CASSVPGVGINEQFF.

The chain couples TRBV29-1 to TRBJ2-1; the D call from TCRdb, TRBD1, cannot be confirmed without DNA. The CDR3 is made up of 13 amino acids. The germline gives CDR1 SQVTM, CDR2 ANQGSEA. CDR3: CSVERLAPRGGFF.

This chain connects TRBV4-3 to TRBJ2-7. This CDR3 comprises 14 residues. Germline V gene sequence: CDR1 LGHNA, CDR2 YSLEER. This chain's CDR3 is CASSQEWTGHEQYF.

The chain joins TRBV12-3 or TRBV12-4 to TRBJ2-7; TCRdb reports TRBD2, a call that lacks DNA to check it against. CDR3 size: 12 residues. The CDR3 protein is CASKGPEGEQYF.

This CDR3 is CAILDQGAIHTGELFF. V gene TRBV6-1 combines with J gene TRBJ2-2; TCRdb names TRBD1, which stays unverified in the absence of DNA. Germline assignment: CDR1 MNHNS and CDR2 SASEGT. CDR3 length: 16 amino acids.

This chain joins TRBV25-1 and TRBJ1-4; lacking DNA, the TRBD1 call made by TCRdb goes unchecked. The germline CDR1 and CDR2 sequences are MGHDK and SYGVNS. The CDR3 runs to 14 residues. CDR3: CASTEGGFSEKLFF.

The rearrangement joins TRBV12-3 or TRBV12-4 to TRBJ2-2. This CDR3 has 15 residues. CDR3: CASSLGPGLVGELFF.

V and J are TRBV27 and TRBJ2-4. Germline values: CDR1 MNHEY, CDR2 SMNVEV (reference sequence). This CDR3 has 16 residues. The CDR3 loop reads CASRPITGVAKNIQYF.

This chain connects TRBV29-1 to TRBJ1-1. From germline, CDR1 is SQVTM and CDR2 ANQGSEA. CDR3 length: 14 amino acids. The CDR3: CSVEDPGVGTEAFF.

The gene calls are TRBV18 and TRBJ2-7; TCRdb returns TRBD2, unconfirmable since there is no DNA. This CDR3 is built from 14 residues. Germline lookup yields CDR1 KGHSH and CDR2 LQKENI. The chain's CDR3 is CASSPPAGSYEQYF.

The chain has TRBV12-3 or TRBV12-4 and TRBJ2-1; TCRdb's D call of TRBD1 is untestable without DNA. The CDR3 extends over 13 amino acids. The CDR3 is CASSPFLGDEQFF.